The clone carrying this TCR beta chain qualifies as medium-sized. What it binds is unknown. Gene names and germline match the mouse. The read ends 1 residue before the CDR3 terminus; that terminus is restored from the germline J gene. Described time point: mouse harvest day 7 after allogeneic transplant. Tail vein injection delivered 10^7 T-cell-depleted bone marrow cells and 10^6 splenic CD5+ T cells. B6 (H2b) cells into BALB/c (H2d) mice; tissues taken at day 7 or 14. The sample originates from a study of tissue T cells after allogeneic stem cell transplantation. Study results and caveats: Which tissue TCRs were alloreactive or antigen-specific was not determined. Some clones might be persisting host cells.

The assay was immunoSEQ multiplex PCR, and TCRdb's table has in-frame clones only and misses some. The sample has 8,500 to 9,000 clones; roughly two fifths are singletons. Germline V gives CDR1 SGHLS, CDR2 HYDKME. The CDR3 length is 12 residues. Trimming at V came to 0 bases and at J to 6 bases, leaving 1 base not matched to a gene. This chain links TRBV12-2 with TRBJ2-7; 7 bases map to TRBD2. This clonotype was obtained from a female BALB/c mouse given C57BL/6 T cells with graft-versus-host disease after an allogeneic hematopoietic cell transplant. The sequenced material came from skin. CDR3 residues: CASSLLGVEQYF. The part of the CDR3 DNA that was read is TGTGCCAGCTCTCTCCTGGGGGTTGAACAGTAC.